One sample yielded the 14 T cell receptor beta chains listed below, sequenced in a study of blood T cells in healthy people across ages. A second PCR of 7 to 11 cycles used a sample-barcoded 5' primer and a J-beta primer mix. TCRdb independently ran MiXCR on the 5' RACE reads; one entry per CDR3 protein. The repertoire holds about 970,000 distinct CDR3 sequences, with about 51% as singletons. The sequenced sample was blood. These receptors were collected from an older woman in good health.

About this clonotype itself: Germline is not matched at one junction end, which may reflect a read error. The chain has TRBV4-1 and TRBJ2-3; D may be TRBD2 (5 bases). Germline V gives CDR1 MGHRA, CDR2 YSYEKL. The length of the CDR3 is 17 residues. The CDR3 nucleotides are TGCGCCAGCAGCCCCGGCGGGTCCCCCTCTGGCACAGATGCGCAGTATTTT. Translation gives CASSPGGSPSGTDAQYF.

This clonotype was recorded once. The CDR3 is CATSRDFAEQFF. Here the CDR3 DNA reads TGTGCCACCAGCAGAGATTTTGCGGAGCAGTTCTTC. V usage is TRBV15 and J usage is TRBJ2-1; D not certain. Trimming stripped 0 bases from V and 10 bases from J, with 7 bases between. The germline gives CDR1 LNHNV, CDR2 YYDKDF (reference sequence). The CDR3 is made up of 12 amino acids.

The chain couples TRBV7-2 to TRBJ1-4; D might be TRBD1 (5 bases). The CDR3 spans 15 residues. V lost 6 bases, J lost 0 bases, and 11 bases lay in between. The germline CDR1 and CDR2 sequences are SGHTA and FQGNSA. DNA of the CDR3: TGTGCCAGCAGTCGGGGGGGTACAACTAATGAAAAACTGTTTTTT. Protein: CASSRGGTTNEKLFF.

This chain's CDR3 is CSVGGGLAVSSSYNEQFF. Written as DNA, the CDR3 is TGCAGCGTTGGGGGAGGACTAGCGGTCTCCAGCTCCTACAATGAGCAGTTCTTC. The rearrangement uses TRBV29-1 and TRBJ2-1, with 10 nucleotides matching TRBD2. The V gene end was trimmed by 4 bases and the J gene end by 0 bases; junction bases not matched to a gene: 12. CDR1 SQVTM and CDR2 ANQGSEA come from the germline V gene. The CDR3 is 18 amino acids.

The CDR3 is CASSHGTSGRGQQETQYF. As DNA, the CDR3 is TGTGCCAGCAGCCACGGGACTAGCGGGAGAGGGCAACAAGAGACCCAGTACTTC. This sequence joins TRBV7-2 and TRBJ2-5, with 14 nucleotides matching TRBD2. After removal of 5 bases from V and 2 bases from J, the junction contained 10 bases not matched to a gene. This CDR3 has 18 amino acids. CDR1 is SGHTA and CDR2 is FQGNSA in the germline V gene.

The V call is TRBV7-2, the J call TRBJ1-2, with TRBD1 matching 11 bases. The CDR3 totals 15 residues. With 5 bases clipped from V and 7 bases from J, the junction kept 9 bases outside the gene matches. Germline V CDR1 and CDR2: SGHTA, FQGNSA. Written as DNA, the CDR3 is TGTGCCAGCAGCAAGGACAGGGGGCGGGGGAGTGGCTACACCTTC. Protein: CASSKDRGRGSGYTF.

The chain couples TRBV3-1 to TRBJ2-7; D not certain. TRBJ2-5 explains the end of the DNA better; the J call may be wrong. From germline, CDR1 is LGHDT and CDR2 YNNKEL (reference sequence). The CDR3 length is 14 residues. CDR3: CASSQEQGRETQYF. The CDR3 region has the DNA TGTGCCAGCAGCCAAGAACAAGGCCGAGAGACCCAGTACTTC.

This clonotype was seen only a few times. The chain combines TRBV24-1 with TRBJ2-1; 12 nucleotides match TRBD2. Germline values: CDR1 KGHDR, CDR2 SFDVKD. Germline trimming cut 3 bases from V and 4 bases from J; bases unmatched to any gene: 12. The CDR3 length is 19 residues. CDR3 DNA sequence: TGTGCCACCAGTGATATCGGGACTAGCGGGTTTGAGCCGTACAATGAGCAGTTCTTC. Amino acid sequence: CATSDIGTSGFEPYNEQFF.

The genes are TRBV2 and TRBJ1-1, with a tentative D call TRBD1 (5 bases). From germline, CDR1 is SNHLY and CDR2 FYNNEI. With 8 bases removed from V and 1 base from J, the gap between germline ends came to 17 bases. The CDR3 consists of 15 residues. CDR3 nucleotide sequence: TGTGCCAGCCCTAGACGGGGGGACTCGAACACTGAAGCTTTCTTT. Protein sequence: CASPRRGDSNTEAFF.

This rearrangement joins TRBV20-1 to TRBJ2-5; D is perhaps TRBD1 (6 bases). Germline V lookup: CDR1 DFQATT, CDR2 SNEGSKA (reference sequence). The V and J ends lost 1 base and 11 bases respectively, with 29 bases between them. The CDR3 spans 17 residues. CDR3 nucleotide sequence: TGCAGTGCTAGAGGGATCCTTCCGGGACATAGCTACAATGAGCAGTACTTC. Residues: CSARGILPGHSYNEQYF.

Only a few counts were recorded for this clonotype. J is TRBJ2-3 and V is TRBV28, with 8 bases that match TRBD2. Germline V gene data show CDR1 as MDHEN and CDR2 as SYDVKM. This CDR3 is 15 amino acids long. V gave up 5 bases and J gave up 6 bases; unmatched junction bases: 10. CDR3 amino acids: CASSPGTSPWDTQYF. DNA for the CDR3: TGTGCCAGCAGTCCCGGGACTAGTCCCTGGGATACGCAGTATTTT.

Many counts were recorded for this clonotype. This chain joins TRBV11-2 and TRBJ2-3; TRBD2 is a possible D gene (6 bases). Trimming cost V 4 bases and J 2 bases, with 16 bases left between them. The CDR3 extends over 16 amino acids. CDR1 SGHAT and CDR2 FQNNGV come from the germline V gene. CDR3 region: CASSWTPGLDTDTQYF. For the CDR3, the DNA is TGTGCCAGCAGCTGGACCCCGGGACTGGACACAGATACGCAGTATTTT.

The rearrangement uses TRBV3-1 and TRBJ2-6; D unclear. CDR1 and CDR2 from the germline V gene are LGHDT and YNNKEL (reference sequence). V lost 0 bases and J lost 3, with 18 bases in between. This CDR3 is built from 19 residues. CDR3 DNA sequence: TGTGCCAGCAGCCAAGACCCCGACATCTGGTCGGTTGGGGCCAACGTCCTGACTTTC. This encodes CASSQDPDIWSVGANVLTF.

CDR3 sequence reads: CSASRGGIRGEQYF. CDR3 nucleotide sequence: TGCAGTGCTAGTAGGGGCGGCATAAGGGGGGAGCAGTACTTC. The rearrangement joins TRBV20-1 to TRBJ2-7; possible D gene TRBD1, 6 bases. Trimming took 3 bases from V and 7 from J, leaving 19 bases between them. The germline V gene encodes CDR1 DFQATT and CDR2 SNEGSKA (reference sequence). The CDR3 spans 14 residues.